This is a list of T cell receptor beta chains from one sample in a study of shared clonotypes between healthy human individuals. Profiled with immunoSEQ multiplex PCR; TCRdb holds only in-frame clones, not every one. This sample carries about 1.5 million clones, roughly 98% of them seen once, and the ten largest clones take about 0.45%. Sequenced: naive CD4+ T cells sorted from blood. The receptors derive from a man in his thirties or forties in good health. Both conserved end residues are part of each CDR3. Fields, in order: CDR3 protein, CDR3 DNA, clone size, D gene, J gene, V gene. A D gene is named only where the DNA matches it firmly. Clone size appears in some rows only: once, few, many, or a class for an expanded clone.

CDR3 protein: CASSSRGTGELFF; CDR3 DNA: TGTGCCAGCTCCTCAAGGGGAACCGGGGAGCTGTTTTTT; clone size: -; D gene: -; J gene: TRBJ2-2; V gene: TRBV18
CDR3 protein: CATSRDQRLAGGGEQFF; CDR3 DNA: TGTGCCACCAGCAGAGATCAAAGACTAGCGGGAGGCGGTGAGCAGTTCTTC; clone size: -; D gene: TRBD2; J gene: TRBJ2-1; V gene: TRBV15
CDR3 protein: CASSPGTGISYEQYF; CDR3 DNA: TGCGCCAGCAGCCCCGGGACAGGGATCTCCTACGAGCAGTACTTC; clone size: -; D gene: TRBD1; J gene: TRBJ2-7; V gene: TRBV5-1
CDR3 protein: CASSTGWAEGEQYF; CDR3 DNA: TGTGCCAGCAGCACAGGGTGGGCCGAAGGCGAGCAGTACTTC; clone size: -; D gene: -; J gene: TRBJ2-7; V gene: TRBV9
CDR3 protein: CASSFGLTSSYEQYF; CDR3 DNA: TGTGCCAGCAGCTTCGGCCTTACGAGCTCCTACGAGCAGTACTTC; clone size: -; D gene: -; J gene: TRBJ2-7; V gene: TRBV5-4
CDR3 protein: CASSLVFRGSTANTGELFF; CDR3 DNA: TGTGCCAGCAGCTTAGTCTTTCGGGGGTCGACAGCCAACACCGGGGAGCTGTTTTTT; clone size: -; D gene: -; J gene: TRBJ2-2; V gene: TRBV7-6
CDR3 protein: CASRLDGTEDSGNTIYF; CDR3 DNA: TGTGCAAGTCGCTTAGATGGGACAGAGGATTCTGGAAACACCATATATTTT; clone size: -; D gene: -; J gene: TRBJ1-3; V gene: TRBV12-2
CDR3 protein: CASSFQGGQETQYF; CDR3 DNA: TGTGCCAGCAGCTTTCAGGGGGGCCAAGAGACCCAGTACTTC; clone size: -; D gene: -; J gene: TRBJ2-5; V gene: TRBV7-2
CDR3 protein: CSAYRVVEQFF; CDR3 DNA: TGCAGTGCTTACAGGGTTGTTGAGCAGTTCTTC; clone size: few; D gene: -; J gene: TRBJ2-1; V gene: TRBV20-1
CDR3 protein: CASRYTGGNTEAFF; CDR3 DNA: TGTGCCAGCAGGTATACAGGGGGCAACACTGAAGCTTTCTTT; clone size: -; D gene: TRBD1; J gene: TRBJ1-1; V gene: TRBV9
CDR3 protein: CASSARAGQETQYF; CDR3 DNA: TGTGCCAGCAGCGCAAGGGCAGGGCAAGAGACCCAGTACTTC; clone size: -; D gene: -; J gene: TRBJ2-5; V gene: TRBV9
CDR3 protein: CASSLTTSGSETQYF; CDR3 DNA: TGCGCCAGCAGCTTAACCACTAGCGGGAGTGAGACCCAGTACTTC; clone size: -; D gene: TRBD2; J gene: TRBJ2-5; V gene: TRBV5-1
CDR3 protein: CASRDGLRGYTF; CDR3 DNA: TGTGCCAGTAGGGACGGACTTAGGGGCTACACCTTC; clone size: -; D gene: -; J gene: TRBJ1-2; V gene: TRBV19
CDR3 protein: CASRYFGTESYEQYF; CDR3 DNA: TGTGCCAGCCGTTACTTCGGGACAGAATCCTACGAGCAGTACTTC; clone size: -; D gene: TRBD1; J gene: TRBJ2-7; V gene: TRBV2
CDR3 protein: CATGLRYEQYF; CDR3 DNA: TGTGCCACAGGTCTTCGCTACGAGCAGTACTTC; clone size: -; D gene: -; J gene: TRBJ2-7; V gene: TRBV28
CDR3 protein: CASSVLSGSETQYF; CDR3 DNA: TGTGCCAGCAGCGTACTCAGCGGGAGCGAGACCCAGTACTTC; clone size: once; D gene: TRBD2; J gene: TRBJ2-5; V gene: TRBV9
CDR3 protein: CASTRGGFYNEQFF; CDR3 DNA: TGTGCCAGCACCCGCGGGGGGTTCTACAATGAGCAGTTCTTC; clone size: -; D gene: TRBD2; J gene: TRBJ2-1; V gene: TRBV28
CDR3 protein: CASSPSSYEQYF; CDR3 DNA: TGTGCCAGCAGCCCAAGCTCCTACGAGCAGTACTTC; clone size: once; D gene: -; J gene: TRBJ2-7; V gene: TRBV7-2
CDR3 protein: CASSYSQRGNYEQYF; CDR3 DNA: TGTGCCAGCAGTTACTCCCAGCGGGGAAACTACGAGCAGTACTTC; clone size: -; D gene: TRBD2; J gene: TRBJ2-7; V gene: TRBV6-6
CDR3 protein: CASSVDKGTDTQYF; CDR3 DNA: TGTGCCAGCAGCGTAGACAAGGGTACAGATACGCAGTATTTT; clone size: -; D gene: -; J gene: TRBJ2-3; V gene: TRBV9
CDR3 protein: CASSLGPGYSYEQYF; CDR3 DNA: TGCGCCAGCAGCTTGGGGCCGGGATACTCCTACGAGCAGTACTTC; clone size: -; D gene: -; J gene: TRBJ2-7; V gene: TRBV5-1
CDR3 protein: CASSSGRQESFTGELFF; CDR3 DNA: TGCGCCAGCAGCTCGGGTCGCCAAGAGAGTTTCACCGGGGAGCTGTTTTTT; clone size: once; D gene: -; J gene: TRBJ2-2; V gene: TRBV5-1
CDR3 protein: CASRVSYEQYF; CDR3 DNA: TGTGCCAGCAGGGTCTCCTACGAGCAGTACTTC; clone size: -; D gene: -; J gene: TRBJ2-7; V gene: TRBV6-1
CDR3 protein: CASSLERTSYNEQFF; CDR3 DNA: TGTGCCAGCAGCTTAGAACGTACATCCTACAATGAGCAGTTCTTC; clone size: -; D gene: -; J gene: TRBJ2-1; V gene: TRBV11-2
CDR3 protein: CASSPPDVVSKRTQYF; CDR3 DNA: TGTGCCAGCTCACCACCGGATGTGGTCAGTAAGAGGACCCAGTACTTC; clone size: -; D gene: -; J gene: TRBJ2-5; V gene: TRBV18